This T cell receptor (beta chain) was observed in a study of cytomegalovirus exposure and HLA in healthy donors. The study's findings and limits: Some TCR beta chains (more than 150 of them) were listed as cytomegalovirus-associated. Whilst most TCR sequences proved rare, a subset of public TCRs occurred across many donors.

Regarding this clone: Its antigen remains unknown.

TCRdb's table, derived via immunoSEQ multiplex PCR, lists solely in-frame clones and lacks some. The table includes about 300,000 clones, 85% to 90% detected once. V lost 5 bases and J 4 bases, leaving 12 bases between the germline ends. Germline CDR1 LNHDA, CDR2 SQIVND (reference sequence). This CDR3 spans 14 amino acids. The sequencing input was PBMCs. The TCR originated in a woman between 18 and 29 years old in good health and CMV-seronegative. The chain uses TRBV19 and TRBJ1-5; no reliable D call. As DNA, the CDR3 is TGTGCCAGTAGTTGGGCAGTTAGAAATCAGCCCCAGCATTTT. As protein: CASSWAVRNQPQHF.